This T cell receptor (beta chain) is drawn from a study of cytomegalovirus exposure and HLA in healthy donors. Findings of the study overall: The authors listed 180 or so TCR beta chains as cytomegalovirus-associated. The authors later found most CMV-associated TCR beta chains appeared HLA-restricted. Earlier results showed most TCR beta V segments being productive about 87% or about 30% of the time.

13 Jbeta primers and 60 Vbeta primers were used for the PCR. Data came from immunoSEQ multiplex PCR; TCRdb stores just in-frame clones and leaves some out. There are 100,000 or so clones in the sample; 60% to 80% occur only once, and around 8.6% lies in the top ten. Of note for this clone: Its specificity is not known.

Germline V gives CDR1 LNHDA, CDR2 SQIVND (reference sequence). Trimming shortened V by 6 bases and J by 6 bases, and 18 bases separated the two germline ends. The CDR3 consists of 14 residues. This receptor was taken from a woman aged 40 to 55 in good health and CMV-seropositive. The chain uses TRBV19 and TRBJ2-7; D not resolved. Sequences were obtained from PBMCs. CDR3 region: CASSHLTENGEQYF. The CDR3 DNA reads TGTGCCAGTAGCCACCTAACCGAAAATGGCGAGCAGTACTTC.